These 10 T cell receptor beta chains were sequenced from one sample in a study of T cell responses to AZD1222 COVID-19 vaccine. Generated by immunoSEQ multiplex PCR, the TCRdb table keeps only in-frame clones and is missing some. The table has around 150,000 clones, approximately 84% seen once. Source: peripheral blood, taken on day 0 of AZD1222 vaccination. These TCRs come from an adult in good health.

The CDR3 is CASSRGQGAYEQYF. As DNA, the CDR3 is TGTGCCAGTAGTCGGGGACAGGGGGCCTACGAGCAGTACTTC. The V and J genes are TRBV19 and TRBJ2-7, with 11 bases that match TRBD1. This CDR3 has 14 amino acids. Trimming removed 5 bases from V and 2 bases from J; junction bases left unmatched: 2. Per germline, CDR1 LNHDA and CDR2 SQIVND (reference sequence).

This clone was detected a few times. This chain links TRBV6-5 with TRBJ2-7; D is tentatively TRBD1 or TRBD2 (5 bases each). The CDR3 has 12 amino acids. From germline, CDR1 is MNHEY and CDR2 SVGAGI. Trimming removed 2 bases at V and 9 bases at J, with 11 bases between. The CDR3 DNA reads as TGTGCCAGCAGTTACCCGAAGGGGAGGCAGTACTTC. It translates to CASSYPKGRQYF.

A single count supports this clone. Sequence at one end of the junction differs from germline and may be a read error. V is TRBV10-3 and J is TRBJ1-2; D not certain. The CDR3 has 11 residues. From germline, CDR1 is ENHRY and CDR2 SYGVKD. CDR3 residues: CAISEFGQAIF. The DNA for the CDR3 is TGTGCCATCAGTGAGTTCGGGCAGGCTATCTTC.

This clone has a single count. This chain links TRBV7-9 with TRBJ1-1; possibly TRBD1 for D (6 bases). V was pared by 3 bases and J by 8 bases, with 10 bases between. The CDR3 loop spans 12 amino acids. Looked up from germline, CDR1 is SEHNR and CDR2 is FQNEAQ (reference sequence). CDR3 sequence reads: CASSFTGWEAFF. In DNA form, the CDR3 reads TGTGCCAGCAGCTTCACAGGGTGGGAAGCTTTCTTT. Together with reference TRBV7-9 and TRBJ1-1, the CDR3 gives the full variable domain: DTGVSQNPRHKITKRGQNVTFRCDPISEHNRLYWYRQTLGQGPEFLTYFQNEAQLEKSRLLSDRFSAERPKGSFSTLEIQRTEQGDSAMYLCASSFTGWEAFFGQGTRLTVV.

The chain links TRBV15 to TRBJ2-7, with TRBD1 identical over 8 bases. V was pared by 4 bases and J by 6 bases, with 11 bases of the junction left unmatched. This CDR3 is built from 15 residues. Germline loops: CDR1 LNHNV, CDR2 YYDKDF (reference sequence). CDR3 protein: CATSTRGTGVSEQYF. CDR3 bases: TGTGCCACCAGCACGCGTGGGACAGGAGTGTCCGAGCAGTACTTC.

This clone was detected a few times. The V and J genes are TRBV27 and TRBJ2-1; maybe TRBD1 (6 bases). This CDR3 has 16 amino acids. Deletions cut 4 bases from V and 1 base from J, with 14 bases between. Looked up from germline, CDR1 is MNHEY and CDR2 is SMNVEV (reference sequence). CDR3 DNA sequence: TGTGCCAGCAGTTACCAACAACAGGGTTCCTACAATGAGCAGTTCTTC. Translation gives CASSYQQQGSYNEQFF.

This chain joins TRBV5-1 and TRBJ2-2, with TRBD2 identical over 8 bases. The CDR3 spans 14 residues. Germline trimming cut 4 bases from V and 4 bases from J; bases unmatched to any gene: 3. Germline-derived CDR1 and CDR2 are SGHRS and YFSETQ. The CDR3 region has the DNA TGCGCCAGCAGCACCGGGACTAGCACCGGGGAGCTGTTTTTT. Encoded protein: CASSTGTSTGELFF.

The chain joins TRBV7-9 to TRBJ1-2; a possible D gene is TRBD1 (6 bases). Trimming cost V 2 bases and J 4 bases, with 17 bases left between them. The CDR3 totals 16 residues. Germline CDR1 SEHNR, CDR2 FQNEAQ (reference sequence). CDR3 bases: TGTGCCAGCAGCTTAACCTCGCAAGCAGGGGCCTATGGCTACACCTTC. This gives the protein CASSLTSQAGAYGYTF. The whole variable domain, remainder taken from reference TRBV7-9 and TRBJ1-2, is DTGVSQNPRHKITKRGQNVTFRCDPISEHNRLYWYRQTLGQGPEFLTYFQNEAQLEKSRLLSDRFSAERPKGSFSTLEIQRTEQGDSAMYLCASSLTSQAGAYGYTFGSGTRLTVV.

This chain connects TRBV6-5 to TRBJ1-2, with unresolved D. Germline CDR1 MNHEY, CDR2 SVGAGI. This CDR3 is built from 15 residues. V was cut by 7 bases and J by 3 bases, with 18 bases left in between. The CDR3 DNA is TGTGCCAGCATAAGAGAATCTACTAGGGACTATGGCTACACCTTC. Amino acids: CASIRESTRDYGYTF.

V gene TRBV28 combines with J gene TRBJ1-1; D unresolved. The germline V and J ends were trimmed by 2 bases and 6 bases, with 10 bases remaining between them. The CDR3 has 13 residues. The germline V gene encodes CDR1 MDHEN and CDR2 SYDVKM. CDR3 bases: TGTGCCAGCAGTTTAAACGGGAGACCTGAAGCTTTCTTT. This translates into CASSLNGRPEAFF.